This T cell receptor (beta chain) appears in the sequencing data of a study of cytomegalovirus exposure and HLA in healthy donors. A multiplex PCR was run with 60 Vbeta primers and 13 Jbeta primers. Some clones are missing from TCRdb's copy, which holds only in-frame ones; the method was immunoSEQ multiplex PCR. The sample consists of 200,000 to 250,000 clones, around 80% of them appearing once. What was sequenced was PBMCs. This clonotype originated in a boy younger than 10 in good health and CMV-seronegative.

The chain's CDR3 is CASSGQNYGYTF. DNA of the CDR3: TGTGCCAGCAGCGGGCAGAACTATGGCTACACCTTC. The gene calls are TRBV7-8 and TRBJ1-2; D gene uncertain. The CDR3 contains 12 residues. CDR1 and CDR2 from the germline V gene are SGHVS and FQNEAQ. The V gene lost 5 bases and the J gene lost 2 bases, with 6 bases spanning the gap.